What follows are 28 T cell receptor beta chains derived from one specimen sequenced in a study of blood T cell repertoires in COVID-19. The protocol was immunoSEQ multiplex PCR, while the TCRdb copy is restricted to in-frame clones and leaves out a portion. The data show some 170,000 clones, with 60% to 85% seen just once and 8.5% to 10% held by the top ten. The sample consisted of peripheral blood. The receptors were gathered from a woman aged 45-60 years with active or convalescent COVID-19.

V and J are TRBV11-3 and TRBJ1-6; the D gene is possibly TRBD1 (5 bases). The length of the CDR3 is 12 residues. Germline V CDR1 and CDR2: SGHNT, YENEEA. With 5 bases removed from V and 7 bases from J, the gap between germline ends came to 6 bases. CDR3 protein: CASSQGNSPLHF. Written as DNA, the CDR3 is TGTGCCAGCAGCCAGGGAAATTCACCCCTCCACTTT.

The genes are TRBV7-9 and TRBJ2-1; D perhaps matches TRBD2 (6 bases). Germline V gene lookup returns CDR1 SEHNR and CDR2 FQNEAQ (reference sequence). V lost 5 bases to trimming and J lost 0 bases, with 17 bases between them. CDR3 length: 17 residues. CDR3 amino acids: CASSEWGGGFSYNEQFF. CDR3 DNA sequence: TGTGCCAGCAGCGAGTGGGGTGGGGGGTTCTCCTACAATGAGCAGTTCTTC.

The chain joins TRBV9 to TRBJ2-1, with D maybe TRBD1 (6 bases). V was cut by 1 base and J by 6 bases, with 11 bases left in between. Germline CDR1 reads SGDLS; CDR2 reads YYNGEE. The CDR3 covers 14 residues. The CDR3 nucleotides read TGTGCCAGCAGCGTATTTATAGGGGGCAATGAGCAGTTCTTC. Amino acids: CASSVFIGGNEQFF. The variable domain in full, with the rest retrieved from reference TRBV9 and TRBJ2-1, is DSGVTQTPKHLITATGQRVTLRCSPRSGDLSVYWYQQSLDQGLQFLIQYYNGEERAKGNILERFSAQQFPDLHSELNLSSLELGDSALYFCASSVFIGGNEQFFGPGTRLTVL.

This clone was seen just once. The CDR3 DNA reads TGTGCCAGCAGTCCCGGGACTAGCGGGACCCGTGAGCAGTTCTTC. It codes for CASSPGTSGTREQFF. The rearrangement links TRBV28 to TRBJ2-1; the match to TRBD2 covers 13 bases. V dropped 5 bases and J dropped 9; count of bases not matched to a gene: 7. This CDR3 comprises 15 residues. Germline CDR1 is MDHEN and CDR2 is SYDVKM.

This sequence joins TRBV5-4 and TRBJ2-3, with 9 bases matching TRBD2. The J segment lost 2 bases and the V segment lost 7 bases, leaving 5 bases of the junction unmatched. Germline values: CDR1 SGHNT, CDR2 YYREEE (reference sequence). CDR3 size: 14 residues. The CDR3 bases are TGTGCCAGCCGCCCTAGCGGGGTCACAGATACGCAGTATTTT. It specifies CASRPSGVTDTQYF.

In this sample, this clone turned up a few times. CDR3 coding DNA: TGCGCCAGCAGCCGGACTAGCGGGCCGACCTACGAGCAGTACTTC. Translated: CASSRTSGPTYEQYF. The chain couples TRBV5-1 to TRBJ2-7; 11 bases map to TRBD2. The V segment lost 4 bases and the J segment 2 bases; nucleotides outside the gene matches: 5. The CDR3 sequence is 15 residues long. CDR1 is SGHRS and CDR2 is YFSETQ in the germline V gene. The entire variable domain, with the rest obtained from reference TRBV5-1 and TRBJ2-7, is as follows: KAGVTQTPRYLIKTRGQQVTLSCSPISGHRSVSWYQQTPGQGLQFLFEYFSETQRNKGNFPGRFSGRQFSNSRSEMNVSTLELGDSALYLCASSRTSGPTYEQYFGPGTRLTVT.

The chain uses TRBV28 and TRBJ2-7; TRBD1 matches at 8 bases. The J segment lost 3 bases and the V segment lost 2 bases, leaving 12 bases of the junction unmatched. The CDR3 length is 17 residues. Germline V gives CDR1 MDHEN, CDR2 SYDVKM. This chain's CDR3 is CASSLEGIGTGVYEQYF. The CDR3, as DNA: TGTGCCAGCAGTTTAGAAGGGATCGGGACAGGAGTCTACGAGCAGTACTTC.

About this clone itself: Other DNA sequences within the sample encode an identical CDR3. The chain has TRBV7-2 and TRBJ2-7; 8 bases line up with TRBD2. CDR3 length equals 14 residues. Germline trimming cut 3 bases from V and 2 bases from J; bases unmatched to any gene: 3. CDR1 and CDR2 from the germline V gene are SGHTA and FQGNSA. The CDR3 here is CASSLGLGPYEQYF. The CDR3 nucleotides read TGTGCCAGCAGCTTGGGACTAGGCCCCTACGAGCAGTACTTC. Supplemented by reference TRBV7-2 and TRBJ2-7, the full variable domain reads GAGVSQSPSNKVTEKGKDVELRCDPISGHTALYWYRQSLGQGLEFLIYFQGNSAPDKSGLPSDRFSAERTGGSVSTLTIQRTQQEDSAVYLCASSLGLGPYEQYFGPGTRLTVT.

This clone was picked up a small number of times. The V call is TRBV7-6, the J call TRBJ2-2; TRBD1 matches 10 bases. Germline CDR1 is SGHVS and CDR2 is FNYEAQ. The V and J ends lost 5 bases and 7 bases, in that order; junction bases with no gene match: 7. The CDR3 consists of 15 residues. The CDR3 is CASSDRGLNDGELFF. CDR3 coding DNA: TGTGCCAGCAGCGACAGGGGGCTGAACGACGGGGAGCTGTTTTTT.

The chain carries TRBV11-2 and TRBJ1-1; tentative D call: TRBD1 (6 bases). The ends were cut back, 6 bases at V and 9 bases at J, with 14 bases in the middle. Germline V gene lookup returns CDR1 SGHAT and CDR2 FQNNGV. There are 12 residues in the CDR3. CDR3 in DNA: TGTGCCAGCAGTCCGGCCAGGGGCCAAGCTTTCTTT. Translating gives CASSPARGQAFF.

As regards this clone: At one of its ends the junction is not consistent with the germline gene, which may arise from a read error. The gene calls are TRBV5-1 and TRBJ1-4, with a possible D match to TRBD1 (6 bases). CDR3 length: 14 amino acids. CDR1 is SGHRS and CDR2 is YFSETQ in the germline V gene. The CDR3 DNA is TGCGCCAGCAGGTTGGGACACACTAATGAAAAACTGTTTTTT. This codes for CASRLGHTNEKLFF.

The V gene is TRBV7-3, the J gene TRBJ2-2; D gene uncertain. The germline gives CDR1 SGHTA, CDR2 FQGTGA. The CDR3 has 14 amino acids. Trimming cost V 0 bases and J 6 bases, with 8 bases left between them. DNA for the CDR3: TGTGCCAGCAGCTTAACGGTAGAGGCCGGGGAGCTGTTTTTT. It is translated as CASSLTVEAGELFF.

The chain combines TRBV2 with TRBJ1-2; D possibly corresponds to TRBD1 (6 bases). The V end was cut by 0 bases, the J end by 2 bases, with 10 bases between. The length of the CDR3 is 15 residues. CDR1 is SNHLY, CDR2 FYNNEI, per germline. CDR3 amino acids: CASSEATGQNYGYTF. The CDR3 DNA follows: TGTGCCAGCAGTGAAGCGACCGGACAGAACTATGGCTACACCTTC. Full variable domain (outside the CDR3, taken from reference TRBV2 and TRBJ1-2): EPEVTQTPSHQVTQMGQEVILRCVPISNHLYFYWYRQILGQKVEFLVSFYNNEISEKSEIFDDQFSVERPDGSNFTLKIRSTKLEDSAMYFCASSEATGQNYGYTFGSGTRLTVV.

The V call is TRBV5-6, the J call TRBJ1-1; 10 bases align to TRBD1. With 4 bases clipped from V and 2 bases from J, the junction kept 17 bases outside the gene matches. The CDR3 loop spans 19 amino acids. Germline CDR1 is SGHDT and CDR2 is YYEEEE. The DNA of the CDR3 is TGTGCCAGCAGCGATCGGACAGGGGGGAAGGGAGGGTTCAACACTGAAGCTTTCTTT. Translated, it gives CASSDRTGGKGGFNTEAFF.

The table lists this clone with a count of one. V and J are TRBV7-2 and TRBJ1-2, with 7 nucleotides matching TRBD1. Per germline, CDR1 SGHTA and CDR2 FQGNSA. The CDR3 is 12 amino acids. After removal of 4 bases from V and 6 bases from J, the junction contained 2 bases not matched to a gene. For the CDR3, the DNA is TGTGCCAGCAGCTCGACAGGGAATGGCTACACCTTC. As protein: CASSSTGNGYTF.

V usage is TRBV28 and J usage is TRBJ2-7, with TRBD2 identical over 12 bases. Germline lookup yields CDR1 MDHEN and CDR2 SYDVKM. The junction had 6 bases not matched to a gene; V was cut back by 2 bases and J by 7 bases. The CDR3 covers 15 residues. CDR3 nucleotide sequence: TGTGCCAGCAGTTTAGGGACTAGCGGGCGGAGGGAGCAGTACTTC. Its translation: CASSLGTSGRREQYF.

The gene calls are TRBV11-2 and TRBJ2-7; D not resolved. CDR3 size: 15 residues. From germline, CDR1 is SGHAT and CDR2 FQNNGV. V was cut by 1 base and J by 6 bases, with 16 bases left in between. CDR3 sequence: CASSLGAVAEAEQYF. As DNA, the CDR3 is TGTGCCAGCAGCTTAGGGGCAGTCGCAGAAGCCGAGCAGTACTTC.

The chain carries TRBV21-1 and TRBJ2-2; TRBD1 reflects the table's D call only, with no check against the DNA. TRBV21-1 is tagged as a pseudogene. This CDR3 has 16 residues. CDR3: CASSKGGQDLTGELFF. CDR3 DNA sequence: TGTGCCAGCAGCAAAGGGGGACAGGATCTTACCGGGGAGCTGTTTTTT.

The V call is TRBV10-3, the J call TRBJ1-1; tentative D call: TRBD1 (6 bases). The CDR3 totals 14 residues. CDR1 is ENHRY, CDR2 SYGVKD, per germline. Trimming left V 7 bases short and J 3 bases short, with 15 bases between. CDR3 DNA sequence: TGTGCCATCAAACCGGGACACAGGGACACTGAAGCTTTCTTT. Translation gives CAIKPGHRDTEAFF.

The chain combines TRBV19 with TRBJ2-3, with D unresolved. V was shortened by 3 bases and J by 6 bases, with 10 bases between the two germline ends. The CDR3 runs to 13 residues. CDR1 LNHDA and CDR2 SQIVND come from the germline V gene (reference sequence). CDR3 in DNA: TGTGCCAGTAGTATTGCAGGTTCCGATACGCAGTATTTT. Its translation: CASSIAGSDTQYF. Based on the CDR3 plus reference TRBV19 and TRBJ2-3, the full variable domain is DGGITQSPKYLFRKEGQNVTLSCEQNLNHDAMYWYRQDPGQGLRLIYYSQIVNDFQKGDIAEGYSVSREKKESFPLTVTSAQKNPTAFYLCASSIAGSDTQYFGPGTRLTVL.

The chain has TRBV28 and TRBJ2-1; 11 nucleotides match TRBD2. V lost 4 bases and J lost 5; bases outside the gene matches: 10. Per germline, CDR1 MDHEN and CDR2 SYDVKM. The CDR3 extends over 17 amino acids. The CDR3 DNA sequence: TGTGCCAGCAGTTCCATACTAGCGGGGGCTGTTCACAATGAGCAGTTCTTC. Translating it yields CASSSILAGAVHNEQFF.

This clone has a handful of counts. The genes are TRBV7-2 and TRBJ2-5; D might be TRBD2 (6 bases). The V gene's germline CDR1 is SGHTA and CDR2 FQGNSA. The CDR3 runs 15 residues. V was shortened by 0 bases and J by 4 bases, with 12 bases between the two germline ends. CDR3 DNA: TGTGCCAGCAGCTTAGCCAGGGCCGGGGGAGAGACCCAGTACTTC. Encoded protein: CASSLARAGGETQYF.

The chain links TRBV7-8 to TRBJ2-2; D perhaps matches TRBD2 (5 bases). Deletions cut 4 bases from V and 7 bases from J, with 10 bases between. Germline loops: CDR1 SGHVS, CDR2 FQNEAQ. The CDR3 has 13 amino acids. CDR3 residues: CASSSRGGGELFF. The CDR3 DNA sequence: TGTGCCAGCAGCTCCCGGGGTGGCGGGGAGCTGTTTTTT.

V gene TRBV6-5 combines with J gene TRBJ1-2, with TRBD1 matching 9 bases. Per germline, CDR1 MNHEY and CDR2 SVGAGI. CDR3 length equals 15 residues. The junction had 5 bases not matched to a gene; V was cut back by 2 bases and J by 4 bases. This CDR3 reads CASSYRRTGVYGYTF. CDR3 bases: TGTGCCAGCAGTTACCGAAGGACAGGGGTCTATGGCTACACCTTC.

Here the CDR3 DNA reads TGTGCCACCAGTGACCCTCCGGGGGGTAGCGGGAGTATCAACACCCTCCGCGAGACCCAGTACTTC. Translating it yields CATSDPPGGSGSINTLRETQYF. V is TRBV24-1 and J is TRBJ2-5; 9 nucleotides align to TRBD2. Trimming cost V 4 bases and J 5 bases; bases outside gene matches: 28. The germline gives CDR1 KGHDR, CDR2 SFDVKD. The CDR3 spans 22 residues.

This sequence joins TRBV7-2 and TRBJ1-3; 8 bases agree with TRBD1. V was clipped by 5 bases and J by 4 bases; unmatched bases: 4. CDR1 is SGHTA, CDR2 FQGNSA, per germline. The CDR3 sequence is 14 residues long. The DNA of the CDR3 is TGTGCCAGCAGCCCGCGGACAGGGGGAAACACCATATATTTT. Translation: CASSPRTGGNTIYF.

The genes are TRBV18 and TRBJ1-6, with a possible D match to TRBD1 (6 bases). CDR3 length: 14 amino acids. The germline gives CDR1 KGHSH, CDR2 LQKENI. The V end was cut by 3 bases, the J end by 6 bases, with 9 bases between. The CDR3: CASSPIQGNSPLHF. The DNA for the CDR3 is TGTGCCAGCTCACCCATACAGGGTAATTCACCCCTCCACTTT.

The CDR3 bases are TGTGCCAGCAAAGGTCCAGCGGAAAAACTGTTTTTT. It translates to CASKGPAEKLFF. J is TRBJ1-4 and V is TRBV6-5, with D hard to call. Trimming removed 7 bases at V and 8 bases at J, with 11 bases between. CDR3 length: 12 residues. Germline V gene sequence: CDR1 MNHEY, CDR2 SVGAGI.